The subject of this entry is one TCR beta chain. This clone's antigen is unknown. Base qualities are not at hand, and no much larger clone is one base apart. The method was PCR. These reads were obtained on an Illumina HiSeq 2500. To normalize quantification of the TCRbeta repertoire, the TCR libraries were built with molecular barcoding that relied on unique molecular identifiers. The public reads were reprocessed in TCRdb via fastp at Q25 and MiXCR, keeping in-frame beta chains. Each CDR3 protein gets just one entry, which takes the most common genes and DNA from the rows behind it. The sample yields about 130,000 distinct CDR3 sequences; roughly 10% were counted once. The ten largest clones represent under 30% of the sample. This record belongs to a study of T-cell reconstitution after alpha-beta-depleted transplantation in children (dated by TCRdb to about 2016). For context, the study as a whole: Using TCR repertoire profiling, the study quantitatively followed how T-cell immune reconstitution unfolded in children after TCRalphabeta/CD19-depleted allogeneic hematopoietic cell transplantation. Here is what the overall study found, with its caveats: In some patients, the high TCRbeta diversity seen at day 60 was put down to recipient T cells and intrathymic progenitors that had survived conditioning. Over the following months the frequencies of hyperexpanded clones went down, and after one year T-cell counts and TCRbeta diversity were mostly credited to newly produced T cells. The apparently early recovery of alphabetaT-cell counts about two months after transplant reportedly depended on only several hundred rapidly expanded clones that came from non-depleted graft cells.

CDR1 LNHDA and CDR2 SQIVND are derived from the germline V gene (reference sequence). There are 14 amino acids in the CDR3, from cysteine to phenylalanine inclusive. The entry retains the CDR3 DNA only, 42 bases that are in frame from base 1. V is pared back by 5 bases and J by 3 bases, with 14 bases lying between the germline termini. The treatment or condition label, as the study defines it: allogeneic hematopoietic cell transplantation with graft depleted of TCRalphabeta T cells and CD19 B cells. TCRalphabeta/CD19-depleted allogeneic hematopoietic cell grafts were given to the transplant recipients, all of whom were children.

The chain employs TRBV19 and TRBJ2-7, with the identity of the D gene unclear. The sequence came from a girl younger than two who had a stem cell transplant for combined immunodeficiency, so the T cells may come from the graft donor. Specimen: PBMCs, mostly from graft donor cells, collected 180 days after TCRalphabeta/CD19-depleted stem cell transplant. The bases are TGTGCCAGTAGTTCCGGCCACCTCGTCTACGAGCAGTACTTC. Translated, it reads CASSSGHLVYEQYF.